Given below is one TCR beta chain in context. The antigen is unknown. This CDR3 comprises 13 residues. Germline V CDR1 and CDR2: DFQATT, SNEGSKA (reference sequence). A sample-barcoded 5' primer and a J-beta primer mix were used in a second PCR of about 7 to 11 cycles. TCRdb fed the 5' RACE reads into MiXCR, producing one record per CDR3 protein. This table has about 1.4 million distinct CDR3 sequences, roughly 64% appearing once. The source of the sample is a study of blood T cells in healthy people across ages. The overall study: T cells yielded about one barcoded beta molecule per two cells through template switching. Notes on the study in general: CMV status of donors was unknown, possibly confounding expanded clonotype changes.

The genes are TRBV20-1 and TRBJ2-7, with 7 bases aligning to TRBD1. Gene TRBJ2-5 matches the end of the DNA better, so the J call may be wrong. This receptor was obtained from a man aged 18 to 30 in good health. What was sequenced was blood. The DNA of the CDR3 is TGCAGTGCCCCCCGGACAGGTTTTGGGACCCAGTACTTC. Translation gives CSAPRTGFGTQYF.